This T cell receptor beta chain originates from a study of T cells in Graves' hyperthyroidism and ophthalmopathy. Findings and caveats of the study: Ophthalmopathy was predicted by the model a median of about six months ahead of onset. Blood held most thyroid clonotypes expanded above 0.001 frequency.

Amplification targeted TCR beta CDR3 regions from RNA transcripts. Primed by the HTBI set, a first-round RT-PCR was run on the TCR CDR3. TCRdb re-called the multiplex PCR reads with MiXCR, one entry per CDR3 protein. In the table there are over 200,000 distinct CDR3 sequences, 14% to 15% of which are singletons. Trimming removed 4 bases at V and 1 base at J, with 5 bases between. Germline V gene data show CDR1 as SNHLY and CDR2 as FYNNEI. This CDR3 has 13 residues. The sample, blood from the first hyperthyroidism diagnosis, precedes any ophthalmopathy symptoms. The sample holds many counts of this clonotype. No antigen is known for it.

Sequenced input: blood. This clonotype was sampled from a woman in her 40s with Graves' hyperthyroidism that later progressed to Graves' ophthalmopathy. The chain is built from TRBV2 and TRBJ1-3; TRBD1 might be the D (5 bases). The CDR3 coding sequence is TGTGCCAGCAGTGGACAGTCTGGAAACACCATATATTTT. Its translation: CASSGQSGNTIYF.